The 25 T cell receptor beta chains presented below share a single source sample, sequenced in a study of PD-1 blockade in classical Hodgkin lymphoma. Each patient's relapse followed autologous stem cell transplantation, and brentuximab vedotin exposure varied. Assay used: immunoSEQ multiplex PCR; TCRdb lists only in-frame clones, some missing. This sample has around 36,000 clones; 87% occur once, and the top ten carry 7% to 9.5%. The specimen comprised peripheral blood mononuclear cells (PBMCs), sampled at baseline. The receptors come from a human donor with classical Hodgkin lymphoma.

The sample holds a few counts of this clone. This sequence joins TRBV30 and TRBJ1-2; TRBD1 matches 9 bases. The CDR3 consists of 15 residues. The J segment lost 3 bases and the V segment lost 1 base, leaving 6 bases of the junction unmatched. CDR1 and CDR2 from the germline V gene are GTSNPN and SVGIG (reference sequence). The CDR3 DNA follows: TGTGCCTGGAGTGGAGGGGACAGGGAGGACTATGGCTACACCTTC. This codes for CAWSGGDREDYGYTF.

The chain combines TRBV5-4 with TRBJ2-7, with unresolved D. CDR3 size: 12 residues. CDR1 and CDR2 (germline): SGHNT, YYREEE (reference sequence). The germline V and J ends were trimmed by 2 bases and 6 bases, with 9 bases remaining between them. CDR3 nucleotides: TGTGCCAGCAGCTTTAGGTATAGCGAGCAGTACTTC. Translated: CASSFRYSEQYF.

The rearrangement uses TRBV6-1 and TRBJ1-6, with 8 bases lining up with TRBD1. The CDR3 extends over 15 amino acids. Losses at the gene ends were 3 bases for V and 7 bases for J; bases not matched to a gene: 5. Germline lookup yields CDR1 MNHNS and CDR2 SASEGT. CDR3 in amino acids: CASSESRDRNSPLHF. CDR3 bases: TGTGCCAGCAGTGAGAGCCGGGACAGGAATTCACCCCTCCACTTT.

This clone has just a few counts. V is TRBV6-6 and J is TRBJ2-4; D perhaps matches TRBD2 (6 bases). The CDR3 sequence is 14 residues long. V lost 0 bases, J lost 8 bases, and 11 bases lay in between. The germline CDR1 and CDR2 sequences are MNHNY and SVGAGI (reference sequence). The CDR3 nucleotides are TGTGCCAGCAGTTACTCTCGGGGGAACGACATTCAGTACTTC. This translates into CASSYSRGNDIQYF.

V gene TRBV21-1 combines with J gene TRBJ2-1. TRBV21-1 constitutes a pseudogene. The CDR3 is made up of 14 amino acids. CDR3 nucleotide sequence: TGTGCCAGCAGCAACGCGGAGAGGGGCAATGAGCAGTTCTTC. Its protein is CASSNAERGNEQFF.

This clone qualifies as medium-sized. This chain uses TRBV7-9 with TRBJ2-1; D uncertain. CDR1 and CDR2 from the germline V gene are SEHNR and FQNEAQ (reference sequence). The CDR3 covers 12 residues. Trimming took 3 bases from V and 5 from J, leaving 5 bases between them. This chain's CDR3 is CASSFGNNEQFF. DNA for the CDR3: TGTGCCAGCAGCTTCGGAAACAATGAGCAGTTCTTC.

The V call is TRBV19, the J call TRBJ1-2; D is unresolved. The CDR3 runs 15 residues. Per the germline V gene, CDR1 is LNHDA and CDR2 is SQIVND (reference sequence). The V end was cut by 3 bases, the J end by 3 bases, with 14 bases between. The chain's CDR3 is CASSIIGQLYYGYTF. DNA of the CDR3: TGTGCCAGTAGTATTATAGGTCAGCTCTACTATGGCTACACCTTC. The full variable domain, in which reference TRBV19 and TRBJ1-2 provide the parts outside the CDR3, is DGGITQSPKYLFRKEGQNVTLSCEQNLNHDAMYWYRQDPGQGLRLIYYSQIVNDFQKGDIAEGYSVSREKKESFPLTVTSAQKNPTAFYLCASSIIGQLYYGYTFGSGTRLTVV.

The chain has TRBV9 and TRBJ1-2; D is possibly TRBD1 (6 bases). This CDR3 spans 13 amino acids. The V gene's germline CDR1 is SGDLS and CDR2 YYNGEE. V gave up 2 bases and J gave up 5 bases, with 10 bases separating them. CDR3 DNA: TGTGCCAGCAGCGTTGGGCAGGGGTATGGCTACACCTTC. Residues: CASSVGQGYGYTF. Combining the CDR3 with reference TRBV9 and TRBJ1-2 gives the whole variable domain DSGVTQTPKHLITATGQRVTLRCSPRSGDLSVYWYQQSLDQGLQFLIQYYNGEERAKGNILERFSAQQFPDLHSELNLSSLELGDSALYFCASSVGQGYGYTFGSGTRLTVV.

The count of this clone is one. This chain links TRBV7-9 with TRBJ2-7; either TRBD1 or TRBD2 may fit D (5 bases each). Deletions cut 3 bases from V and 1 base from J, with 10 bases between. Germline lookup yields CDR1 SEHNR and CDR2 FQNEAQ (reference sequence). The CDR3 covers 14 residues. The DNA of the CDR3 is TGTGCCAGCAGCTTTGAGGGGAAGTCCTACGAGCAGTACTTC. It is translated as CASSFEGKSYEQYF.

This clone appeared a few times. This sequence joins TRBV4-2 and TRBJ1-1; D remains unclear. Germline CDR1 is LGHNA and CDR2 is YNFKEQ. The CDR3 has 15 amino acids. The V and J ends lost 0 bases and 6 bases respectively, with 14 bases between them. Written as DNA, the CDR3 is TGTGCCAGCAGCCAAGATCCGCGTGGACTGGCTGAAGCTTTCTTT. Translated, it gives CASSQDPRGLAEAFF.

The chain employs TRBV7-6 and TRBJ1-4; D may be TRBD1 (5 bases). The CDR3 loop spans 15 amino acids. Trimming left V 3 bases short and J 7 bases short, with 15 bases between. CDR1 is SGHVS and CDR2 is FNYEAQ in the germline V gene. In DNA, the CDR3 is TGTGCCAGCAGCTTTAGCGTCGGGGGAAGTGAAAAACTGTTTTTT. Protein: CASSFSVGGSEKLFF.

This rearrangement joins TRBV19 to TRBJ2-5; D ambiguous. Trimming took 7 bases from V and 0 from J, leaving 9 bases between them. Germline CDR1 is LNHDA and CDR2 is SQIVND (reference sequence). There are 13 residues in the CDR3. CDR3 coding DNA: TGTGCCAGTACCGCGAGGTACCAAGAGACCCAGTACTTC. Protein: CASTARYQETQYF.

This clone was detected once. The gene calls are TRBV7-6 and TRBJ2-1, with 10 bases lining up with TRBD1. The CDR3 loop spans 16 amino acids. The V gene's germline CDR1 is SGHVS and CDR2 FNYEAQ. The ends lost 2 bases at V and 7 bases at J; junction bases unmatched: 8. The CDR3 DNA sequence: TGTGCCAGCAGCTTAATACCGGGACAGGGGATTAATGAGCAGTTCTTC. It encodes CASSLIPGQGINEQFF.

J is TRBJ2-1 and V is TRBV28, with no clear D. Germline V gene data show CDR1 as MDHEN and CDR2 as SYDVKM. This CDR3 has 13 residues. Trimming cost V 1 base and J 11 bases, with 12 bases left between them. The CDR3 spells CASSLSGFWKQFF. For the CDR3, the DNA is TGTGCCAGCAGTTTATCGGGCTTTTGGAAGCAGTTCTTC.

This chain uses TRBV14 with TRBJ1-2; 7 nucleotides line up with TRBD1. This CDR3 has 16 residues. V was clipped by 2 bases and J by 3 bases; unmatched bases: 9. Germline CDR1 reads SGHDN; CDR2 reads FVKESK. This CDR3 is CASSQLAGGAHYGYTF. The CDR3 DNA reads TGTGCCAGCAGCCAATTAGCAGGGGGTGCCCACTATGGCTACACCTTC.

The chain recombines TRBV6-5 with TRBJ1-1, with D unclear. V was shortened by 3 bases and J by 5 bases, with 13 bases between the two germline ends. The CDR3 has 14 residues. CDR1 is MNHEY and CDR2 is SVGAGI in the germline V gene. The chain's CDR3 is CASSYRQSWTEAFF. The CDR3, as DNA: TGTGCCAGCAGTTATCGCCAATCGTGGACTGAAGCTTTCTTT.

The chain links TRBV19 to TRBJ2-5, with 7 bases aligning to TRBD2. The V gene end was trimmed by 3 bases and the J gene end by 5 bases; junction bases not matched to a gene: 3. Germline V gene sequence: CDR1 LNHDA, CDR2 SQIVND (reference sequence). CDR3 length: 13 amino acids. The CDR3 DNA reads TGTGCCAGTAGTATTCTCGGGGGGGAGACCCAGTACTTC. It translates to CASSILGGETQYF.

V is TRBV4-3 and J is TRBJ2-4; D is possibly TRBD2 (5 bases). V was cut by 0 bases and J by 0 bases, with 15 bases left in between. The CDR3 loop spans 18 amino acids. Germline V gene sequence: CDR1 LGHNA, CDR2 YSLEER. The chain's CDR3 is CASSQDILGLLAKNIQYF. In nucleotides, the CDR3 is TGCGCCAGCAGCCAAGATATACTAGGACTCCTAGCCAAAAACATTCAGTACTTC.

The chain employs TRBV29-1 and TRBJ2-7; no clear D gene. The ends were cut back, 2 bases at V and 2 bases at J, with 10 bases in the middle. Germline V lookup: CDR1 SQVTM, CDR2 ANQGSEA. The CDR3 is 13 amino acids. CDR3: CSVEMQATYEQYF. In nucleotides, the CDR3 is TGCAGCGTTGAAATGCAGGCGACCTACGAGCAGTACTTC.

The V gene is TRBV2, the J gene TRBJ2-5; D tentatively reads TRBD1 or TRBD2 (5 bases each). The CDR3 has 17 amino acids. Trimming stripped 0 bases from V and 5 bases from J, with 19 bases between. From germline, CDR1 is SNHLY and CDR2 FYNNEI. CDR3: CASSEAPWGMVAETQYF. As DNA, the CDR3 is TGTGCCAGCAGTGAAGCGCCATGGGGGATGGTAGCTGAGACCCAGTACTTC.

In DNA form, the CDR3 reads TGTGCCAGCAGTTATACTAGCGGGGGGGCCCCAGATACGCAGTATTTT. Its protein is CASSYTSGGAPDTQYF. The rearrangement links TRBV6-6 to TRBJ2-3; TRBD2 matches at 13 bases. Germline V CDR1 and CDR2: MNHNY, SVGAGI (reference sequence). J was trimmed by 4 bases and V by 3 bases; bases with no gene match: 4. This CDR3 has 16 residues.

The chain employs TRBV4-1 and TRBJ2-3, with D perhaps matching TRBD2 (6 bases). Between the trimmed V and J ends, which lost 6 bases and 4 bases, there was a span of 17 bases. Germline V gene data show CDR1 as MGHRA and CDR2 as YSYEKL. The CDR3 has 15 amino acids. The DNA for the CDR3 is TGCGCCAGCAGACGACTAGACCAAGTGGCAGATACGCAGTATTTT. This encodes CASRRLDQVADTQYF.

The genes are TRBV28 and TRBJ1-4, with D tentatively TRBD1 (5 bases). With 8 bases removed from V and 5 bases from J, the gap between germline ends came to 18 bases. This CDR3 has 15 amino acids. In germline, CDR1 is MDHEN, CDR2 SYDVKM. CDR3 sequence (DNA): TGTGCCAGCTCCCCAGGTAGACAGATGAATGAAAAACTGTTTTTT. Residues: CASSPGRQMNEKLFF.

The chain couples TRBV5-1 to TRBJ2-1; 11 bases line up with TRBD1. This CDR3 contains 15 residues. Germline loops: CDR1 SGHRS, CDR2 YFSETQ. J was trimmed by 7 bases and V by 2 bases; bases with no gene match: 5. CDR3: CASSFRTGGLNEQFF. Here the CDR3 DNA reads TGCGCCAGCAGCTTCAGGACAGGGGGCTTAAATGAGCAGTTCTTC.

This chain connects TRBV7-9 to TRBJ1-2, with D hard to call. The CDR3 covers 15 residues. The germline CDR1 and CDR2 sequences are SEHNR and FQNEAQ (reference sequence). The V and J ends lost 0 bases and 1 base respectively, with 9 bases between them. CDR3 sequence: CASSLALPDNYGYTF. CDR3 DNA: TGTGCCAGCAGCTTAGCCTTACCGGATAACTATGGCTACACCTTC.